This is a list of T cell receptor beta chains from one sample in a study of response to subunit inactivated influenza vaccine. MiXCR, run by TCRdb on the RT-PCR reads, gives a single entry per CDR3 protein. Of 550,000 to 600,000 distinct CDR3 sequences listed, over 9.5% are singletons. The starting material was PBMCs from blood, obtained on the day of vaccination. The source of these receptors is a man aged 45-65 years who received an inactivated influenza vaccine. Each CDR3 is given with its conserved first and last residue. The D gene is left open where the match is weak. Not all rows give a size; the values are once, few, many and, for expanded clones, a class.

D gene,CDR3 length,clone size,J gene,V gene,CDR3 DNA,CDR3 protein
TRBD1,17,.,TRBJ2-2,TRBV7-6,TGTGCCAGCAGCTACCCCGACAGGGGTGTGTTCACCGGGGAGCTGTTTTTT,CASSYPDRGVFTGELFF
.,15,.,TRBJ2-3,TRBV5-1,TGCGCCAGCAGCCTCAGCGTAAATGTCGCAGATACGCAGTATTTT,CASSLSVNVADTQYF
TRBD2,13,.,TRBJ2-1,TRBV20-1,TGCAGCACGAAAGCGGGAGGACGCAATGAGCAGTTCTTC,CSTKAGGRNEQFF
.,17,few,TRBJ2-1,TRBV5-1,TGCGCCAGCAGCTTGGCCGGGGGACCTGCTGCCTACAATGAGCAGTTCTTC,CASSLAGGPAAYNEQFF
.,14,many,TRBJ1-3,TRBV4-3,TGCGCCAGCAGCCAATTCTCCTCTGGAAACACCATATATTTT,CASSQFSSGNTIYF
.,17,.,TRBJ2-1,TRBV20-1,TGCAGTGCTTTTTCCCTCGGGCCCCTCCGAGACTACAATGAGCAGTTCTTC,CSAFSLGPLRDYNEQFF
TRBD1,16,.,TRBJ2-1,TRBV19,TGTGCCAGTAGCATCGCCGGGACAGGGTCTGGCAATGAGCAGTTCTTC,CASSIAGTGSGNEQFF
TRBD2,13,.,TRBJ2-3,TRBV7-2,TGTGCCAGCATGCTAGCGGCGGCAAATACGCAGTATTTT,CASMLAAANTQYF
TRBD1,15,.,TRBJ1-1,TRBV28,TGTGCCAGCAGGGGACAGGGATTAGGGAACACTGAAGCTTTCTTT,CASRGQGLGNTEAFF
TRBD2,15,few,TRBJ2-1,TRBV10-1,TGCGCCAGCAGTACTAGCGGGGCTCTATTCAATGAGCAGTTCTTC,CASSTSGALFNEQFF
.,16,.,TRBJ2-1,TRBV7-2,TGTGCCAGCAGCTTAGCGGCGTCAGAACACTACAATGAGCAGTTCTTC,CASSLAASEHYNEQFF
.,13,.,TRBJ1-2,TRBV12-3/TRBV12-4,TGTGCCAGCAGTTTAGTGGTCGGCTATGGCTACACCTTC,CASSLVVGYGYTF
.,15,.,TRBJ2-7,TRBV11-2,TGTGCCAGCAGCTTTGGCTGGGCCTTAGAATACGAGCAGTACTTC,CASSFGWALEYEQYF
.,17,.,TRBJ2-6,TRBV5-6,TGTGCCAGCAGCTCCGTCACAGGACCTTCTGGGGCCAACGTCCTGACTTTC,CASSSVTGPSGANVLTF
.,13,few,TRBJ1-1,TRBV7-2,TGTGCCAGCAGCTTAGTAGAGGGGATTGAAGCTTTCTTT,CASSLVEGIEAFF
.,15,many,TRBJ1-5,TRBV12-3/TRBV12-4,TGTGCCAGCAGCCCTTTGGGGGGTAGCAATCAGCCCCAGCATTTT,CASSPLGGSNQPQHF
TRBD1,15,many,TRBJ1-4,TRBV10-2,TGCGCCAGCAGTGGAAACAGGGGGCGCGATGAAAAACTGTTTTTT,CASSGNRGRDEKLFF
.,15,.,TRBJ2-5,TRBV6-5,TGTGCCAGCAGTTCGCTTTGGGGGGCGGGAGAGACCCAGTACTTC,CASSSLWGAGETQYF
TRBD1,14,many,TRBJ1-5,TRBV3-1,TGTGCCAGCAGCTACAGGGGGCGCGGTCAGCCCCAGCATTTT,CASSYRGRGQPQHF
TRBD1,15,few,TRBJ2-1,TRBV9,TGTGCCAGCAGCCCCGACAGGGCCCTCTACAATGAGCAGTTCTTC,CASSPDRALYNEQFF
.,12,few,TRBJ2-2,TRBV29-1,TGCAGCGTACTACTAGAGGCCGGGGAGCTGTTTTTT,CSVLLEAGELFF
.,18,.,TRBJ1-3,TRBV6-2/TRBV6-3,TGTGCCAGCAGTCTCCTCCGACGAACAGGGATTGGAGGAAACACCATATATTTT,CASSLLRRTGIGGNTIYF
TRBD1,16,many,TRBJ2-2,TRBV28,TGTGCCAGCAGCCGAGGGGACAGTTTGAACACCGGGGAGCTGTTTTTT,CASSRGDSLNTGELFF
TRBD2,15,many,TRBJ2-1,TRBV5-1,TGCGCCAGCAGCTTGGTAGCGGGGGTTTACAATGAGCAGTTCTTC,CASSLVAGVYNEQFF
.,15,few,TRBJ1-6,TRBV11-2,TGTGCCAGCAGCTTAGAGGGAGGTCGGAATTCACCCCTCCACTTT,CASSLEGGRNSPLHF
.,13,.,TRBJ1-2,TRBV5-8,TGTGCCAGCAACAAACAGGGTGCGCATGGCTACACCTTC,CASNKQGAHGYTF
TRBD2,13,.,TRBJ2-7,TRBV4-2,TGTGCCAGCAGCGCACAAACGGGGGGCGAGCAGTACTTC,CASSAQTGGEQYF
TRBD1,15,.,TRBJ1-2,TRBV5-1,TGCGCCAGCAGCAGTGCGGACAGGGGTCTCTATGGCTACACCTTC,CASSSADRGLYGYTF
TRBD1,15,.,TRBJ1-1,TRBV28,TGTGCCAGCAGTACAGGGGGCGCGGTTTACACTGAAGCTTTCTTT,CASSTGGAVYTEAFF
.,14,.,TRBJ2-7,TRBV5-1,TGCGCCAGCAGCTTGGTTCGCGTTAATGACGAGCAGTACTTC,CASSLVRVNDEQYF
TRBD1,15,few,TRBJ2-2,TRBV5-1,TGCGCCAGCAGCTGGACAGGGGCGGGCACCGGGGAGCTGTTTTTT,CASSWTGAGTGELFF
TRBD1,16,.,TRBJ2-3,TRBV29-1,TGCAGCGTTGAAGATTGGAGACAGGGGGCAGCAGATACGCAGTATTTT,CSVEDWRQGAADTQYF
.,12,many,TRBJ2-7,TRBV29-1,TGCAGCGTCGACGGGGACTCCTACGAGCAGTACTTC,CSVDGDSYEQYF
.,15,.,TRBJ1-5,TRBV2,TGTGCCAGCAGTCCCGGGGCCAATAGCAATCAGCCCCAGCATTTT,CASSPGANSNQPQHF
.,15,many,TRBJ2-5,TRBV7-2,TGTGCCAGCAGCCCCGCTACAGGGTTCATGGAGACCCAGTACTTC,CASSPATGFMETQYF
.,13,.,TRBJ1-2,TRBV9,TGTGCCAGCAGCGAGGGGGTCTTTGATGGCTACACCTTC,CASSEGVFDGYTF
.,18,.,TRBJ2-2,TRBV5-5,TGTGCCAGCAGCGTGGTATGGGGGGCTTTCGCGAACACCGGGGAGCTGTTTTTT,CASSVVWGAFANTGELFF
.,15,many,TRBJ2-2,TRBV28,TGTGCCAGCAGCCTCGGGGGTGGTGGCACCGGGGAGCTGTTTTTT,CASSLGGGGTGELFF
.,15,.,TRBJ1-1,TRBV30,TGTGCCTGGAGCCGGTTGGGGCAAGGTAGCGCTGAAGCTTTCTTT,CAWSRLGQGSAEAFF